What follows is one T cell receptor (beta chain) and its context. Its matching antigen is unknown. The hyperthyroidism patients had all been newly diagnosed, and their disease duration was under 2 months. Their ages ranged from 18 to 65 years. Uncontrolled infection, other autoimmune disease, pregnancy or lactation excluded patients. Out of approximately 10 ml of fresh peripheral blood came the PBMCs. The CDR3 totals 15 residues. Germline V CDR1 and CDR2: LNHDA, SQIVND (reference sequence). The V and J ends lost 6 bases and 7 bases, in that order; junction bases with no gene match: 11. These data belong to a study of T cells in Graves' hyperthyroidism and ophthalmopathy. The study, taken as a whole, reports: The model made its ophthalmopathy prediction, and onset followed a median 6.5 months later.

What was amplified from RNA transcripts were TCR beta CDR3 regions. In the first-round RT-PCR of the TCR CDR3, the HTBI primer set was used. TCRdb re-analysed the multiplex PCR reads in MiXCR, keeping a single row per CDR3 protein. The sample holds 340,000 or so distinct CDR3 sequences, over 15% seen once. This receptor was identified in a man aged 25 to 40 with Graves' hyperthyroidism. The V gene is TRBV19, the J gene TRBJ1-5; 8 positions agree with TRBD1. Source material: blood. The CDR3 coding sequence is TGTGCCAGTAGGGATGGACAGGGAATAGGCCAGCCCCAGCATTTT. It codes for CASRDGQGIGQPQHF.